This is a list of T cell receptor beta chains from one sample in a study of shared clonotypes between healthy human individuals. Only in-frame clones appear in the TCRdb table, and some are missing; sequencing was by immunoSEQ multiplex PCR. In the table there are some 1.5 million clones, approximately 98% of which are singletons. Sequenced sample: naive CD4+ T cells sorted from blood. These receptors originate from a man aged 25-45 years in good health. Each CDR3 is given with its conserved first and last residue. The D gene is left open where the match is weak.

cdr3_length j_call d_call v_call cdr3_aa cdr3_nt
16 TRBJ2-1 TRBD2 TRBV2 CASSPGLAGGSHEQFF TGTGCCAGCAGTCCGGGACTAGCGGGAGGGAGCCATGAGCAGTTCTTC
13 TRBJ2-7 - TRBV29-1 CSVGAQGGNEQYF TGCAGCGTTGGGGCACAGGGAGGCAACGAGCAGTACTTC
15 TRBJ1-5 - TRBV4-3 CASSQDSQGHQPQHF TGCGCCAGCAGCCAAGATTCTCAGGGCCATCAGCCCCAGCATTTT
14 TRBJ2-3 - TRBV18 CASSPPGLKDTQYF TGTGCCAGCTCACCACCAGGGTTGAAAGATACGCAGTATTTT
15 TRBJ2-1 - TRBV9 CASSILPLGSNEQFF TGTGCCAGCAGCATACTCCCCCTAGGGTCCAATGAGCAGTTCTTC
15 TRBJ2-1 TRBD1 TRBV4-1 CASSPPGTVLFNQFF TGCGCCAGCAGCCCACCCGGGACAGTGCTGTTTAATCAGTTCTTC
16 TRBJ2-3 - TRBV5-4 CASSLVQLTYTDTQYF TGTGCCAGCAGCTTGGTGCAGCTGACGTACACAGATACGCAGTATTTT
13 TRBJ2-3 TRBD1 TRBV6-1 CASRDRASDTQYF TGTGCCAGCCGGGACAGGGCGTCAGATACGCAGTATTTT
14 TRBJ2-3 - TRBV5-1 CASRATGFTDTQYF TGCGCCAGCAGAGCGACAGGATTCACAGATACGCAGTATTTT
15 TRBJ2-3 - TRBV5-1 CASSSKGSGTDTQYF TGCGCCAGCAGCTCTAAGGGATCTGGCACAGATACGCAGTATTTT
13 TRBJ2-7 TRBD1 TRBV28 CASGTGGSYEQYF TGTGCCAGCGGTACAGGGGGCTCCTACGAGCAGTACTTC
16 TRBJ2-7 - TRBV4-2 CASSQELTRTSYEQYF TGTGCCAGCAGCCAAGAATTAACTAGAACCTCCTACGAGCAGTACTTC